The rows below give T cell receptor beta chains drawn from one sample of a study of blood T cell repertoires in COVID-19. The protocol was immunoSEQ multiplex PCR, while the TCRdb copy is restricted to in-frame clones and leaves out a portion. The table has fewer than 95,000 clones, more than 70% seen once. The material sequenced was peripheral blood. The receptors here all came from a man between 60 and 75 years old with acute or convalescent COVID-19. CDR3s leave out the opening cysteine and the closing phenylalanine or tryptophan.

V gene	J gene	CDR3 length	CDR3 protein
TRBV6-1	TRBJ1-5	12	ASSDGYSNQPQH
TRBV12-5	TRBJ1-1	12	ASGLGTGSLEAF
TRBV11-2	TRBJ2-3	11	ASSLTSTDTQY
TRBV4-2	TRBJ1-2	13	ASSQATGTDYGYT
TRBV10-2	TRBJ1-6	13	ASSGPGGGNSPLH
TRBV5-6	TRBJ1-4	14	ASSFSRSGANEKLF
TRBV7-9	TRBJ1-2	11	ASSLASLYGYT
TRBV19	TRBJ2-3	15	ASSIPRQDFDTDTQY
TRBV29-1	TRBJ2-3	13	SVGTGLALVDTQY
TRBV6-5	TRBJ1-1	11	ASSSLGNTEAF
TRBV24-1	TRBJ2-2	14	ATSDSTGRNTGELF
TRBV10-1	TRBJ2-5	13	ASSRFAGIEETQY
TRBV7-8	TRBJ1-5	13	ASSLTGGLNQPQH
TRBV19	TRBJ1-5	13	ASSKDTYRNQPQH
TRBV12-3/TRBV12-4	TRBJ1-1	10	ASSYGGLEAF
TRBV5-6	TRBJ1-3	13	ASSLDEGGGNTIY
TRBV3-1/TRBV3-2	TRBJ1-2	12	ASSQVGGSYGYT
TRBV9	TRBJ2-1	15	ASSVLPIESSYNEQF
TRBV11-1	TRBJ2-5	13	ASSLGGHLQETQY
TRBV27	TRBJ1-2	14	ASSLYPSTGVDGYT
TRBV6-1	TRBJ1-3	12	ASCRDSSGNTIY
TRBV14	TRBJ2-7	14	ASSPALAGPAYEQY
TRBV30	TRBJ1-1	11	AWSVHVNTEAF
TRBV6-6	TRBJ1-2	13	ASSYLRTGGYGYT
TRBV5-6	TRBJ2-2	11	ASSYKNTGELF
TRBV9	TRBJ2-6	17	ASSVGVGTRGSGANVLT
TRBV10-3	TRBJ2-3	14	AISRGLAGGLGTQY
TRBV5-1	TRBJ2-5	12	ASSQNRGRETQY
TRBV12-3/TRBV12-4	TRBJ2-1	9	ASSLTGEQF
TRBV7-2	TRBJ2-7	14	ASSLLLAGNSYEQY
TRBV29-1	TRBJ2-1	12	SVEETAQGNEQF
TRBV5-1	TRBJ2-7	11	ASLSTGGGEQY
TRBV15	TRBJ2-7	13	ATSRDRTGGNEQY
TRBV5-6	TRBJ1-1	16	ASSWGSLWGQGSTEAF
TRBV30	TRBJ1-3	13	AWSVLGAAGNTIY
TRBV7-8	TRBJ2-3	12	ASSWRAGTDTQY
TRBV19	TRBJ2-7	13	ASRPLDSPGHEQY
TRBV30	TRBJ1-2	11	AWGQGDPYGYT
TRBV19	TRBJ1-2	13	ASSINEGSINGYT
TRBV7-2	TRBJ2-4	13	ASSFPGLAKNIQY
TRBV12-3/TRBV12-4	TRBJ1-5	10	ASSRDGQPQH
TRBV5-4	TRBJ1-1	13	ASSAGTGRETEAF
TRBV30	TRBJ1-6	12	AWSLGQGNSPLH
TRBV5-4	TRBJ1-2	11	ASSGGTAYGYT
TRBV5-1	TRBJ2-2	13	ASSAAGIGTGELF